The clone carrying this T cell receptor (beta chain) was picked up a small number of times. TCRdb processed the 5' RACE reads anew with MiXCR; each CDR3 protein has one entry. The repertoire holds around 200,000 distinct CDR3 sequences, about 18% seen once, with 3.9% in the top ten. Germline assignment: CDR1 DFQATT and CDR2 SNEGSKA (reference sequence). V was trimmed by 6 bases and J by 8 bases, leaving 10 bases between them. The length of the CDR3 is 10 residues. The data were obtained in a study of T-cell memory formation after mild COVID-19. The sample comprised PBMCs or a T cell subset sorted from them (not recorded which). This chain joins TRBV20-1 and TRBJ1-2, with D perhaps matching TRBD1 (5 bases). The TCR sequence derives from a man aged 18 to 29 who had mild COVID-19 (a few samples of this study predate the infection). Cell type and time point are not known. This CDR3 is CSAAGQGYTF. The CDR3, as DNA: TGCAGTGCCGCGGGGCAAGGCTACACCTTC.